The T cell receptor beta chain under discussion was sequenced for a study of vaccination and CD4 T cells after COVID-19. Worth noting for this clonotype: Its target is not known.

J was trimmed by 2 bases and V by 10 bases; bases with no gene match: 5. Germline V lookup: CDR1 SNHLY, CDR2 FYNNEI. CDR3 size: 14 residues. An Oncomine TCR Beta short-read assay was used to sequence the DNA from cultured CD4+ T cells. From the PCR reads, TCRdb called clonotypes with MiXCR, one entry per CDR3 protein. The data contain about 15,000 distinct CDR3 sequences, roughly 52% of them singletons. Treatment described: roughly nine-day PBMC culture with coronavirus spike peptide pools or control peptides (ViraFEST assay). Sequencing was performed on CD4+ T cells from blood, cultured in vitro, taken before SARS-CoV-2 vaccination. The chain uses TRBV2 and TRBJ2-7; 13 bases align to TRBD2. The sequence derives from a human donor who had recovered from COVID-19. DNA for the CDR3: TGTGCCACCTCACTAGCGGGAGGGACCTACGAGCAGTACTTC. Translation gives CATSLAGGTYEQYF.